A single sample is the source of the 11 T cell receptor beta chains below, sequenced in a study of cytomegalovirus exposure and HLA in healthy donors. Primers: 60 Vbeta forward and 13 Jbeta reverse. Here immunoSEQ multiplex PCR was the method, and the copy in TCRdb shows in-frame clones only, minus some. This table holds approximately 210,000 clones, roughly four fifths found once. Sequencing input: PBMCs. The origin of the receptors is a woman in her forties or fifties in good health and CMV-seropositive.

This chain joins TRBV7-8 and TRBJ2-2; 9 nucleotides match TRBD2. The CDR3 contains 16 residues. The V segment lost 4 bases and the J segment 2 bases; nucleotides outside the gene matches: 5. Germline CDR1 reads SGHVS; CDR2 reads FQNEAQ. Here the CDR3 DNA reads TGTGCCAGCAGCTCGCTTAGCGGGGGCAACACCGGGGAGCTGTTTTTT. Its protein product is CASSSLSGGNTGELFF.

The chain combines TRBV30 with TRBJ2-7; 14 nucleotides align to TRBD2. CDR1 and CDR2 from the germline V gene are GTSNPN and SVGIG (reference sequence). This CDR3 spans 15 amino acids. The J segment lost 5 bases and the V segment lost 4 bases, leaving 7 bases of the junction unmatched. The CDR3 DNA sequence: TGTGCCTGGACCCCGACTAGCGGGGGGGCCCACGAGCAGTACTTC. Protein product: CAWTPTSGGAHEQYF.

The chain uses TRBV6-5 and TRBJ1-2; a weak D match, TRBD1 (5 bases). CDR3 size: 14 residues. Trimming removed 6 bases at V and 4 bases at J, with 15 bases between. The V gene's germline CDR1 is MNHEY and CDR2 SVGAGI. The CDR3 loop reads CASSPTESSYGYTF. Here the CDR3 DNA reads TGTGCCAGCAGCCCGACAGAATCGAGCTATGGCTACACCTTC.

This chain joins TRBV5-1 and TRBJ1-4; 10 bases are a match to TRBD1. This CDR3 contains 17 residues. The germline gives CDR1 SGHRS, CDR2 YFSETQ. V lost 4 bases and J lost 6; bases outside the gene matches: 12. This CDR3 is CASSRGVPTGGDEKLFF. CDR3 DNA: TGCGCCAGCAGCCGGGGGGTCCCGACAGGGGGCGATGAAAAACTGTTTTTT.

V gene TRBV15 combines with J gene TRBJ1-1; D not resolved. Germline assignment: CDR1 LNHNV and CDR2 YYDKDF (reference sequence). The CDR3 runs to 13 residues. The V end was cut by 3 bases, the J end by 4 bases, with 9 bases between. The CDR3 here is CATSRGRFTEAFF. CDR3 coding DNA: TGTGCCACCAGCAGGGGGAGGTTCACTGAAGCTTTCTTT.

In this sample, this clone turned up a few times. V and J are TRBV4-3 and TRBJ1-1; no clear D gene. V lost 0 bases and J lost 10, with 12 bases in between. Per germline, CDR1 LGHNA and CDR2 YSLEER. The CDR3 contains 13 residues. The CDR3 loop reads CASSQEIEGPAFF. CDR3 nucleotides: TGCGCCAGCAGCCAAGAGATTGAGGGCCCAGCTTTCTTT.

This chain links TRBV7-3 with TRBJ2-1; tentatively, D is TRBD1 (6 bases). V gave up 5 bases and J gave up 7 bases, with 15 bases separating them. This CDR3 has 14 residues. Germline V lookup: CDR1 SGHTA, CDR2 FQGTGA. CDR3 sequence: CASSPGHLPNEQFF. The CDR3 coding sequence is TGTGCCAGCAGCCCGGGACACCTGCCAAATGAGCAGTTCTTC.

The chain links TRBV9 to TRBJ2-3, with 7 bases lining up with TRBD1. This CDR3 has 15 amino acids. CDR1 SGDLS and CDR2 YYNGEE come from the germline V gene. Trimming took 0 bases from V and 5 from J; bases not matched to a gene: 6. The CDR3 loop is CASSVGGGSIDTQYF. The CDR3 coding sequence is TGTGCCAGCAGCGTAGGAGGGGGCTCGATAGATACGCAGTATTTT.

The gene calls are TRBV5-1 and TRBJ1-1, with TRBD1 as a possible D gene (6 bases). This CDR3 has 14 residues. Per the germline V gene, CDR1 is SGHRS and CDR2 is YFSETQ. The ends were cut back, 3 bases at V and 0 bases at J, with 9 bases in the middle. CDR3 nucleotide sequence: TGCGCCAGCAGCTGGGACATAATGAACACTGAAGCTTTCTTT. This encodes CASSWDIMNTEAFF.

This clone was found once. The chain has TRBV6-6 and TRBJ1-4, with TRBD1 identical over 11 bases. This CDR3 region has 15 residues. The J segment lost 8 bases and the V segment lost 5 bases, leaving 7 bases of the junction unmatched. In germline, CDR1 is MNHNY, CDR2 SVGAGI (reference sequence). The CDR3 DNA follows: TGTGCCAGCAGTCCTCCGGGACAGGGGGACGAAAAACTGTTTTTT. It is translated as CASSPPGQGDEKLFF.

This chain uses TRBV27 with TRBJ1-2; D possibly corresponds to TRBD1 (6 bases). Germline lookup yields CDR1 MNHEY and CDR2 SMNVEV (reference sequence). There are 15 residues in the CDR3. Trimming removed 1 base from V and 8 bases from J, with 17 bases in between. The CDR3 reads CASSLWAGALRGYTF. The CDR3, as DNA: TGTGCCAGCAGTTTATGGGCAGGGGCATTACGAGGCTACACCTTC.